Included here is one TCR beta chain sequence, with context. The antigen is not known. PCR primers comprised 60 Vbeta and 13 Jbeta primers. In the original workflow: Later analysis identified some 80 million unique TCR beta chains, 9 million to 13 million shared. Using immunoSEQ multiplex PCR, the repertoire was profiled, and TCRdb retains in-frame clones only, with some absent. V and J calls and clone size are those listed in that table; D and trimming were worked out from the DNA. The sample contains under 200,000 clones, around three quarters of which appear only once. These data belong to a study of cytomegalovirus exposure and HLA in healthy donors. Study conclusions and caveats: Presence/absence comparisons presumed near-even sequencing depth among donors. Common viral pathogens seemed, in a later analysis, to connect with several of the most significant clusters.

The TCR sequence derives from a man aged 50 or older in good health and CMV-seropositive. Sequencing input: PBMCs.

The CDR3 nucleotides are TGCAGCGTTGAAACTTCCTCCGGTAGAAACACCATATATTTT. It translates to CSVETSSGRNTIYF. The chain recombines TRBV29-1 with TRBJ1-3; D unclear. V shed 2 bases and J shed 5 bases, with 13 bases lying between them. From germline, CDR1 is SQVTM and CDR2 ANQGSEA. The CDR3 has 14 residues.